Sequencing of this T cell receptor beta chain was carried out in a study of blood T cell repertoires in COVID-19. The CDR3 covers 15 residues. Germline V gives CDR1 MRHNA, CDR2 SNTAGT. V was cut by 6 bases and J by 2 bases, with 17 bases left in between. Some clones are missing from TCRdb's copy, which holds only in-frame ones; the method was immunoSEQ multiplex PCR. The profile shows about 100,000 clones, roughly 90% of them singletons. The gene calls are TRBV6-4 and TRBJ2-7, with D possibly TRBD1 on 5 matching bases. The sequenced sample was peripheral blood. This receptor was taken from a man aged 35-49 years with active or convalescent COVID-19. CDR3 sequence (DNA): TGTGCCAGCAGGGAGAAGGGGAAAGGGGCCTACGAGCAGTACTTC. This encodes CASREKGKGAYEQYF.